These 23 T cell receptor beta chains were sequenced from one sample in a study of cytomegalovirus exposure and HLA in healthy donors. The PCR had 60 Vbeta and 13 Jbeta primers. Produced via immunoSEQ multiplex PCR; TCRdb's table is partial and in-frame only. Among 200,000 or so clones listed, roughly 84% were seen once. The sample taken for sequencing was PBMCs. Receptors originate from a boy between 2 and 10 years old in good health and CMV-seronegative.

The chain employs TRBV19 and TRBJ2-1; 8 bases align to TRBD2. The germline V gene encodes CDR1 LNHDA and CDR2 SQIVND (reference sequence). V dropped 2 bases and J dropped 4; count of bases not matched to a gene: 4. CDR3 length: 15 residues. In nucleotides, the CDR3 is TGTGCCAGTAGTATAACACTAGCGGTTTACAATGAGCAGTTCTTC. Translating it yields CASSITLAVYNEQFF.

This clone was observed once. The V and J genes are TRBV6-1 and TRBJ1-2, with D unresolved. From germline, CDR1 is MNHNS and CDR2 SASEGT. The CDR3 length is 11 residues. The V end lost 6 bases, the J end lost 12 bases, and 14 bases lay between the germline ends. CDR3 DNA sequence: TGTGCCAGCAGCGACGGCCGGGGAGACACCTTC. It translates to CASSDGRGDTF.

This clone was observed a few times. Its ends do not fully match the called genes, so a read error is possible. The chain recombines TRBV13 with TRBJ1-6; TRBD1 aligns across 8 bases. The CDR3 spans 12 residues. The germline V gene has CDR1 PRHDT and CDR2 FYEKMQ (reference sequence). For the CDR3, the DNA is TGCGGGACAGGTCGTTTGAATTCACCCCTCCACTTT. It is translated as CGTGRLNSPLHF.

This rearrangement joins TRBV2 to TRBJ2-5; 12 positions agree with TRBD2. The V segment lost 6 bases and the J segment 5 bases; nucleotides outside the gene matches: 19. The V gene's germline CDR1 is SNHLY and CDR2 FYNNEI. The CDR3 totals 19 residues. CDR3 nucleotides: TGTGCCAGCAGCACCTGGGAGGGGCTAGCGGGAGGGTTCGGTGAGACCCAGTACTTC. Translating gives CASSTWEGLAGGFGETQYF.

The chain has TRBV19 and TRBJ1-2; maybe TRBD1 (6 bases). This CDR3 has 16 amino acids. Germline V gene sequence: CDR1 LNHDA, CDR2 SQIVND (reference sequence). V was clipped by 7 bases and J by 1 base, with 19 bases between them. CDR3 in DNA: TGTGCCAGTACTTCTATTGCAGGGGCTTATAACTATGGCTACACCTTC. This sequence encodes CASTSIAGAYNYGYTF.

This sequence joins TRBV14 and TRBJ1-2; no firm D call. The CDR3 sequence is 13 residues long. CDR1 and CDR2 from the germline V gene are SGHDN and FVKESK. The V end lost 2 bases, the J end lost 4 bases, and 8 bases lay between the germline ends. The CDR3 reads CASSQYSIYGYTF. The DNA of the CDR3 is TGTGCCAGCAGCCAATACTCCATCTATGGCTACACCTTC.

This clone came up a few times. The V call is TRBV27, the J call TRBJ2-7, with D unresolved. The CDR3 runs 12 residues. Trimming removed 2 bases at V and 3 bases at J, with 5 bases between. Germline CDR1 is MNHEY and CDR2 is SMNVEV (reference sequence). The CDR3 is CASSLPGYEQYF. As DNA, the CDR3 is TGTGCCAGCAGTTTACCAGGCTACGAGCAGTACTTC.

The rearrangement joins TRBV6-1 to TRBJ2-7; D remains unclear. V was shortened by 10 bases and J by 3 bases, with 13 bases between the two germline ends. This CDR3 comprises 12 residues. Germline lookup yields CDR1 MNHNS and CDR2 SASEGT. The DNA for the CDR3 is TGTGCCATCGGCCGCTACAGCTACGAGCAGTACTTC. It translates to CAIGRYSYEQYF.

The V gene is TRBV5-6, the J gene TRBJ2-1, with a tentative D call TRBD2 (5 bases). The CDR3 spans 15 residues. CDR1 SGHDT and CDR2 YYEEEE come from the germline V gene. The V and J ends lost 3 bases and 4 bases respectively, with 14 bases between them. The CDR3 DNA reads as TGTGCCAGCAGCTACGGTGGGTCGGGGTACAATGAGCAGTTCTTC. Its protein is CASSYGGSGYNEQFF.

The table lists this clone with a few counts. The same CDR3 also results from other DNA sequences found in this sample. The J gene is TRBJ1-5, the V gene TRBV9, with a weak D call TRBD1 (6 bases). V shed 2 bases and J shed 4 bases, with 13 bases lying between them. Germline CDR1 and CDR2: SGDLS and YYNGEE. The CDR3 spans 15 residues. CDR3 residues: CASSVDGGANQPQHF. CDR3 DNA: TGTGCCAGCAGCGTGGATGGGGGGGCGAATCAGCCCCAGCATTTT. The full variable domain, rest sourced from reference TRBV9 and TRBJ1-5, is DSGVTQTPKHLITATGQRVTLRCSPRSGDLSVYWYQQSLDQGLQFLIQYYNGEERAKGNILERFSAQQFPDLHSELNLSSLELGDSALYFCASSVDGGANQPQHFGDGTRLSIL.

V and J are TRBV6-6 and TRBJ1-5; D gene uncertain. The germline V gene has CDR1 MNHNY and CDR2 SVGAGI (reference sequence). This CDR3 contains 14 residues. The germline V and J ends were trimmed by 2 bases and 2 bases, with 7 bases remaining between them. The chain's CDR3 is CASSYNPGNQPQHF. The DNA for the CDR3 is TGTGCCAGCAGTTACAACCCAGGCAATCAGCCCCAGCATTTT.

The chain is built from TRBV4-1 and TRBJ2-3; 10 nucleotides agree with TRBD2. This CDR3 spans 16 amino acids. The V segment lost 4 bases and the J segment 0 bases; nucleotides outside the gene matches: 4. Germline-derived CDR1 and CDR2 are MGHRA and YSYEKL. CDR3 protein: CASSLTSGTSTDTQYF. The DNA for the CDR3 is TGCGCCAGCAGCCTCACTAGCGGGACTAGCACAGATACGCAGTATTTT.

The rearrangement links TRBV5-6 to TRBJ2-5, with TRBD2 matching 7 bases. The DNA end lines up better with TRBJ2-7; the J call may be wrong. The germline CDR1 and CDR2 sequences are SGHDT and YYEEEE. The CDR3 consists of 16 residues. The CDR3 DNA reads TGTGCCAGCAGCTTGGTTGAGAACCGGGGGGCCTACGAGCAGTACTTC. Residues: CASSLVENRGAYEQYF.

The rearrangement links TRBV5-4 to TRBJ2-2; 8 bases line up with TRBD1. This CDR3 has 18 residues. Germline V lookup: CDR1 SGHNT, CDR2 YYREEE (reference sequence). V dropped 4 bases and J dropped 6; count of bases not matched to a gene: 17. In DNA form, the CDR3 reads TGTGCCAGCAGCATCCCCGGTGGGCCAGGGGGCAATGCCGGGGAGCTGTTTTTT. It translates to CASSIPGGPGGNAGELFF.

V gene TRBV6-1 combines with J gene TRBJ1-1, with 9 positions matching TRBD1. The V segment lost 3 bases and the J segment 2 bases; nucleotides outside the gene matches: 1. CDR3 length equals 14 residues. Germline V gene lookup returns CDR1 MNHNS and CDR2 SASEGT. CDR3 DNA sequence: TGTGCCAGCAGTGAGGGACAGGGAAACACTGAAGCTTTCTTT. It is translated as CASSEGQGNTEAFF.

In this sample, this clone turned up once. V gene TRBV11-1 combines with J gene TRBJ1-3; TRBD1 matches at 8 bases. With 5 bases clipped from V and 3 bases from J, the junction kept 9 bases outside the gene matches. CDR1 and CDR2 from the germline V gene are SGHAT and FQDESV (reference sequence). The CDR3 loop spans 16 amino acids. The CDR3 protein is CASSLRTGRSGNTIYF. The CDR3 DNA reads TGTGCCAGCAGCCTAAGGACAGGGAGGAGTGGAAACACCATATATTTT.

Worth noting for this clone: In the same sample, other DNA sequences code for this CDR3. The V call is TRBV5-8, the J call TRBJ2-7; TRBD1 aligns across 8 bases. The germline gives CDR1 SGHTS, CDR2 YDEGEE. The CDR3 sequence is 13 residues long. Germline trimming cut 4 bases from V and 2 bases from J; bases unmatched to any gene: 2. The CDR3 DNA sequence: TGTGCCAGCAGCCTACAGGGGGCCTACGAGCAGTACTTC. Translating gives CASSLQGAYEQYF.

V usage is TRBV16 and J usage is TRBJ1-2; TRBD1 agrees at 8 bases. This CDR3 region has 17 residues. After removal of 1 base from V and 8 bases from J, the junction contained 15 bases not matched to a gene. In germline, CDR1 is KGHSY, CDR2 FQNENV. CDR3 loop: CASSQLLTGGRKEGYTF. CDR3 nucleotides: TGTGCCAGCAGCCAATTACTCACAGGGGGAAGGAAAGAGGGCTACACCTTC.

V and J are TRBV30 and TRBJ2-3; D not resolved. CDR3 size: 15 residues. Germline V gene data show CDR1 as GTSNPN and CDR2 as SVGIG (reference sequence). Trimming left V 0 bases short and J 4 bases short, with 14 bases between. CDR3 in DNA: TGTGCCTGGAGTGTATCGCTGGGCGCAGCAGATACGCAGTATTTT. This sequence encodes CAWSVSLGAADTQYF.

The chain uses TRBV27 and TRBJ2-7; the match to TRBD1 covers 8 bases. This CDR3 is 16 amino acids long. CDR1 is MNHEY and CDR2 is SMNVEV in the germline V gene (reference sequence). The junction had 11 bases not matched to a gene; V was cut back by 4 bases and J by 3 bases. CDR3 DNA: TGTGCCAGCAGTTCACAAGGACAGGGTCAATACTACGAGCAGTACTTC. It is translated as CASSSQGQGQYYEQYF.

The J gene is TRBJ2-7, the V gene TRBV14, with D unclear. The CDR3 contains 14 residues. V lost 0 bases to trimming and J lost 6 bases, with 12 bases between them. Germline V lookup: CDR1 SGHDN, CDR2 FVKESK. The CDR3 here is CASSQDQYSGEQYF. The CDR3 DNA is TGTGCCAGCAGCCAAGATCAATATTCAGGCGAGCAGTACTTC.

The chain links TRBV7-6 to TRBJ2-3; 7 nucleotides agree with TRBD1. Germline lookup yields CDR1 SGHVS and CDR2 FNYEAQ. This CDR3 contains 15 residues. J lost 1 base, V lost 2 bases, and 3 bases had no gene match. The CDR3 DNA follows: TGTGCCAGCAGCTTACCAGGGGGTGGCACAGATACGCAGTATTTT. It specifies CASSLPGGGTDTQYF.

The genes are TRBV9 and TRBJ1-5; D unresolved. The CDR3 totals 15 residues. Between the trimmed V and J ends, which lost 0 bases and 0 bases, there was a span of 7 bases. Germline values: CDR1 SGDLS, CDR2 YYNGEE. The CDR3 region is CASSVVGDSNQPQHF. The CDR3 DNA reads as TGTGCCAGCAGCGTAGTCGGAGATAGCAATCAGCCCCAGCATTTT.